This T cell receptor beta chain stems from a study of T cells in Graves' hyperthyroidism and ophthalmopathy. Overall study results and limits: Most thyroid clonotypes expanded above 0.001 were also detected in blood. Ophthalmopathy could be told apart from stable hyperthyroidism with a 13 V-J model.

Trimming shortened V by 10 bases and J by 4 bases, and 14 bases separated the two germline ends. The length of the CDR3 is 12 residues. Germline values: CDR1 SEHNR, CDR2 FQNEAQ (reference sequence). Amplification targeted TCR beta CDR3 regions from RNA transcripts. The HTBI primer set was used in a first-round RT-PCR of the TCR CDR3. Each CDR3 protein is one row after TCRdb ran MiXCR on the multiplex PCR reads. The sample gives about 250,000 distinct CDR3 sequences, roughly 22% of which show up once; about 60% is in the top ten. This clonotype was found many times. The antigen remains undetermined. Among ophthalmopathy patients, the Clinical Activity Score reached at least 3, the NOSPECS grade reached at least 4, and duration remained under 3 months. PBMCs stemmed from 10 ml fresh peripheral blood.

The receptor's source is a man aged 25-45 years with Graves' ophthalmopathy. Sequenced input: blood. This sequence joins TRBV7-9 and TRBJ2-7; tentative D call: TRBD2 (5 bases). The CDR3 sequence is CATSISGYEQYF. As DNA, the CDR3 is TGTGCCACGTCGATTTCGGGGTACGAGCAGTACTTC.